These 17 T cell receptor beta chains came from one sample sequenced in a study of blood T cells in healthy people across ages. Together with a sample-barcoded 5' primer, a J-beta primer mix was included in a second PCR lasting about 7 to 11 cycles. A single record per CDR3 protein comes from TCRdb applying MiXCR to the 5' RACE reads. Among 650,000 to 700,000 distinct CDR3 sequences listed, 45% to 60% were seen once. Sequencing used blood. The receptor set was obtained from an elderly woman in good health.

This clonotype was observed a handful of times. The chain is built from TRBV5-1 and TRBJ1-1; 10 nucleotides line up with TRBD1. The CDR3 covers 15 residues. V was pared by 0 bases and J by 6 bases, with 5 bases of the junction left unmatched. Germline V lookup: CDR1 SGHRS, CDR2 YFSETQ. CDR3 DNA: TGCGCCAGCAGCTTGGACGGGACAGGGGCTTCTGAAGCTTTCTTT. Protein: CASSLDGTGASEAFF.

Turning to this clonotype: A much larger clone lies a single base off, so this may be a read error. The chain uses TRBV11-3 and TRBJ2-1; TRBD2 might be the D (5 bases). CDR1 and CDR2 from the germline V gene are SGHNT and YENEEA. The CDR3 is made up of 17 amino acids. CDR3 protein: CASSLEYSPSSHNEQFF. The DNA of the CDR3 is TGTGCCAGCAGCTTAGAGTACAGCCCTAGCTCCCACAATGAGCAGTTCTTC.

This clonotype was observed a few times. The CDR3 DNA follows: TGTGCCAGCAGCCCCAGACAGAGCACCGGGGAGCTGTTTTTT. Protein product: CASSPRQSTGELFF. The V and J genes are TRBV3-1 and TRBJ2-2, with D possibly TRBD1 on 5 matching bases. V lost 4 bases, J lost 4 bases, and 10 bases lay in between. Germline CDR1 is LGHDT and CDR2 is YNNKEL (reference sequence). The CDR3 contains 14 residues.

This clonotype was counted many times. The junction differs from germline at one of its ends, possibly a read error. The V and J genes are TRBV5-1 and TRBJ2-5; 10 bases align to TRBD1. The germline V gene encodes CDR1 SGHRS and CDR2 YFSETQ. The length of the CDR3 is 15 residues. The CDR3 is CASSLAGTGEETQYF. DNA for the CDR3: TGTGCCAGCAGTTTAGCCGGGACAGGGGAAGAGACCCAGTACTTC.

This clonotype occurred once. A much larger clone sits a single nucleotide away, making a read error possible. The rearrangement uses TRBV7-2 and TRBJ2-5; D not resolved. Trimming took 3 bases from V and 4 from J, leaving 12 bases between them. From germline, CDR1 is SGHTA and CDR2 FQGNSA. This CDR3 has 14 residues. In nucleotides, the CDR3 is TGTACCAGCAGCTTGAATGGGGTTGGAGAGACCCAGTACTTC. The encoded protein is CTSSLNGVGETQYF.

This clonotype appeared many times. The V and J genes are TRBV7-2 and TRBJ2-1; 8 nucleotides agree with TRBD2. The CDR3 is 15 amino acids. Trimming removed 4 bases from V and 4 bases from J; junction bases left unmatched: 6. Germline V gives CDR1 SGHTA, CDR2 FQGNSA. The CDR3 spells CASSYLAGVYNEQFF. CDR3 DNA sequence: TGTGCCAGCAGCTATCTAGCGGGTGTGTACAATGAGCAGTTCTTC.

The chain employs TRBV7-2 and TRBJ2-1, with 9 nucleotides matching TRBD2. The germline V gene encodes CDR1 SGHTA and CDR2 FQGNSA. Trimming took 5 bases from V and 7 from J; bases not matched to a gene: 12. CDR3 length: 16 amino acids. DNA of the CDR3: TGTGCCAGCAGCACCCGGTCGGCTAGCGGGAAGAATGAGCAGTTCTTC. Amino acid sequence: CASSTRSASGKNEQFF.

With regard to this clonotype: Possible read error: a much larger clone is one base away. The chain has TRBV11-2 and TRBJ2-5; maybe TRBD2 (5 bases). The CDR3 is 13 residues long. CDR1 is SGHAT and CDR2 is FQNNGV in the germline V gene. V shed 5 bases and J shed 6 bases, with 13 bases lying between them. CDR3 protein: CASSVTSLKTQYF. CDR3 nucleotide sequence: TGTGCCAGCAGCGTAACTAGTTTAAAGACCCAGTACTTC.

This clonotype was found a few times. The gene calls are TRBV10-3 and TRBJ2-1; 9 nucleotides align to TRBD1. The CDR3 loop spans 15 amino acids. Germline assignment: CDR1 ENHRY and CDR2 SYGVKD. J lost 4 bases, V lost 5 bases, and 6 bases had no gene match. The chain's CDR3 is CAISTGQGFYNEQFF. The CDR3 DNA sequence: TGTGCCATCAGTACGGGACAGGGATTTTACAATGAGCAGTTCTTC.

At least ten counts were recorded for this clonotype. This chain uses TRBV20-1 with TRBJ2-5, with 13 bases that match TRBD2. V lost 3 bases to trimming and J lost 7 bases; unmatched junction nucleotides: 14. This CDR3 is built from 17 residues. Germline CDR1 and CDR2: DFQATT and SNEGSKA (reference sequence). CDR3 protein: CSASDRLGLAGAGTQYF. The CDR3 bases are TGCAGTGCTAGTGATCGCTTAGGACTAGCGGGGGCCGGGACCCAGTACTTC.

This clonotype was seen ten or more times. V gene TRBV5-1 combines with J gene TRBJ2-1; D ambiguous. The CDR3 is 15 amino acids. Germline values: CDR1 SGHRS, CDR2 YFSETQ. V lost 4 bases to trimming and J lost 2 bases, with 13 bases between them. CDR3 amino acids: CASSPLIRAYNEQFF. The CDR3 nucleotides read TGCGCCAGCAGCCCACTAATCAGAGCCTACAATGAGCAGTTCTTC.

This clonotype was observed many times. This chain connects TRBV3-1 to TRBJ2-5; TRBD2 aligns across 8 bases. Losses at the gene ends were 5 bases for V and 2 bases for J; bases not matched to a gene: 4. CDR3 size: 14 residues. Germline V gene sequence: CDR1 LGHDT, CDR2 YNNKEL (reference sequence). The CDR3 is CASSYSGTQETQYF. The CDR3 region has the DNA TGTGCCAGCAGCTATAGCGGGACTCAAGAGACCCAGTACTTC.

On this clonotype itself: A read error may be the cause here, since a much bigger clone is one base away. This rearrangement joins TRBV20-1 to TRBJ1-2; the match to TRBD1 covers 9 bases. With V trimmed by 5 bases and J by 8 bases, 9 bases remained unmatched. The germline V gene has CDR1 DFQATT and CDR2 SNEGSKA (reference sequence). This CDR3 is 13 amino acids long. CDR3 loop: CSALRQGGRGYTF. The CDR3 DNA reads as TGCAGTGCTCTCAGACAGGGGGGTCGGGGCTACACCTTC.

On this clonotype itself: A much larger clone lies a single base off, so this may be a read error. The chain uses TRBV14 and TRBJ2-1; 7 nucleotides match TRBD1. This CDR3 is 15 amino acids long. The junction had 14 bases not matched to a gene; V was cut back by 2 bases and J by 13 bases. The germline CDR1 and CDR2 sequences are SGHDN and FVKESK. CDR3 amino acids: CASSQRTGYQETQFF. As DNA, the CDR3 is TGTGCCAGCAGCCAAAGGACAGGCTACCAAGAGACCCAGTTCTTC.

Ten or more counts support this clonotype. The chain's CDR3 is CASSPGPNYEQYF. The CDR3 bases are TGTGCCAGCAGCCCGGGACCTAACTACGAGCAGTACTTC. The chain is built from TRBV7-6 and TRBJ2-7; D is perhaps TRBD1 or TRBD2 (5 bases each). CDR1 and CDR2 from the germline V gene are SGHVS and FNYEAQ. CDR3 length: 13 amino acids. The V end lost 5 bases, the J end lost 3 bases, and 11 bases lay between the germline ends. The full variable domain, its missing parts supplied by reference TRBV7-6 and TRBJ2-7, is GAGVSQSPRYKVTKRGQDVALRCDPISGHVSLYWYRQALGQGPEFLTYFNYEAQQDKSGLPNDRFSAERPEGSISTLTIQRTEQRDSAMYRCASSPGPNYEQYFGPGTRLTVT.

The chain carries TRBV6-5 and TRBJ2-5, with a weak D call TRBD2 (6 bases). CDR1 MNHEY and CDR2 SVGAGI come from the germline V gene. The CDR3 loop spans 16 amino acids. Deletions cut 5 bases from V and 2 bases from J, with 18 bases between. The CDR3 DNA follows: TGTGCCAGCAGTGTCCCGGACGGGAGCCCTCAAGAGACCCAGTACTTC. As protein: CASSVPDGSPQETQYF.

Comments on this clonotype: A much larger clone differs by one base, so this may be a read error. This chain joins TRBV14 and TRBJ2-1; no reliable D call. This CDR3 comprises 15 residues. Deletions cut 2 bases from V and 11 bases from J, with 19 bases between. Germline V lookup: CDR1 SGHDN, CDR2 FVKESK. CDR3 nucleotides: TGTGCCAGCAGCCAACCAAATACTCCCGAGGTGCAGCAGTTCTTC. This encodes CASSQPNTPEVQQFF.